One sample yielded the 9 T cell receptor beta chains listed below, sequenced in a study of identical twins (dated by TCRdb to 2015 to 2016). The method was 5' RACE. These reads were obtained on an Illumina HiSeq 2000. TCRdb applied fastp at Q25 and MiXCR to the public reads, then kept only in-frame beta chains. Duplicate CDR3 protein sequences are folded into a single record with the most common DNA and genes. In all, the sample holds around 280,000 distinct CDR3 sequences, and more than 6.5% of those were seen once. The ten largest clones capture around 2.1% of the sample. These records were also assigned to another study, of yellow fever vaccine responses in identical twins.

Sequencing used memory (CD45RO+) T cells sorted from blood. In light of the paper, this sample's cell subset or site label describes: CD45RO+ enriched T cells. All receptors come from a woman aged 18 to 35 in good health.

This clonotype was seen a handful of times. The chain combines TRBV7-4 with TRBJ1-5; 7 bases are shared with TRBD1. The V gene end was trimmed by 3 bases and the J gene end by 6 bases; junction bases not matched to a gene: 14. Germline V lookup: CDR1 SGHVT, CDR2 SQSDAQ. This CDR3 contains 17 residues. The CDR3 loop reads CASSLEGGQAAGQPQHF. CDR3 nucleotides: TGTGCCAGCAGCTTGGAAGGGGGCCAGGCAGCGGGTCAGCCCCAGCATTTT.

This clonotype appeared many times. The chain recombines TRBV20-1 with TRBJ1-2; 7 positions match TRBD1. This CDR3 has 11 amino acids. Germline V gives CDR1 DFQATT, CDR2 SNEGSKA (reference sequence). The CDR3 loop is CIAGTDYGYTF. The CDR3 DNA sequence: TGCATCGCCGGGACAGATTATGGCTACACCTTC.

This clonotype was counted many times. The gene calls are TRBV5-1 and TRBJ2-7, with TRBD2 matching over 11 bases. Per germline, CDR1 SGHRS and CDR2 YFSETQ. The CDR3 has 15 amino acids. The V segment lost 0 bases and the J segment 6 bases; nucleotides outside the gene matches: 5. The DNA of the CDR3 is TGCGCCAGCAGCTTGGCACTAGCGGGAGTTCGCGAGCAGTACTTC. It encodes CASSLALAGVREQYF. Looking up the rest from reference TRBV5-1 and TRBJ2-7 gives the full variable domain: KAGVTQTPRYLIKTRGQQVTLSCSPISGHRSVSWYQQTPGQGLQFLFEYFSETQRNKGNFPGRFSGRQFSNSRSEMNVSTLELGDSALYLCASSLALAGVREQYFGPGTRLTVT.

This clonotype was seen only a few times. This rearrangement joins TRBV24-1 to TRBJ2-5; 14 bases map to TRBD2. Trimming removed 4 bases from V and 4 bases from J; junction bases left unmatched: 7. Germline V CDR1 and CDR2: KGHDR, SFDVKD. The CDR3 has 17 residues. Here the CDR3 DNA reads TGTGCCACCAGTGAAGATCGACTAGCGGGAGGGCCAGAGACCCAGTACTTC. It codes for CATSEDRLAGGPETQYF.

This clonotype was observed at least ten times. The V call is TRBV5-1, the J call TRBJ2-1, with 14 bases matching TRBD2. Germline-derived CDR1 and CDR2 are SGHRS and YFSETQ. This CDR3 is built from 14 residues. Trimming at V came to 5 bases and at J to 8 bases, leaving 3 bases not matched to a gene. The CDR3 loop reads CASRGTSGSHEQFF. The DNA for the CDR3 is TGCGCCAGCAGAGGGACTAGCGGGAGTCATGAGCAGTTCTTC. The full variable domain, with the rest looked up from reference TRBV5-1 and TRBJ2-1, is KAGVTQTPRYLIKTRGQQVTLSCSPISGHRSVSWYQQTPGQGLQFLFEYFSETQRNKGNFPGRFSGRQFSNSRSEMNVSTLELGDSALYLCASRGTSGSHEQFFGPGTRLTVL.

The chain carries TRBV18 and TRBJ1-5; tentatively, D is TRBD1 (5 bases). The V end lost 5 bases, the J end lost 3 bases, and 8 bases lay between the germline ends. Per germline, CDR1 KGHSH and CDR2 LQKENI. This CDR3 spans 13 amino acids. The DNA of the CDR3 is TGTGCCAGCTCAAGGGGAAACAATCAGCCCCAGCATTTT. It yields the protein CASSRGNNQPQHF.

This clonotype was found many times. The V and J genes are TRBV3-1 and TRBJ2-1; unclear D gene. Deletions cut 0 bases from V and 0 bases from J, with 6 bases between. The CDR3 length is 15 residues. Germline loops: CDR1 LGHDT, CDR2 YNNKEL (reference sequence). CDR3 nucleotide sequence: TGTGCCAGCAGCCAAGACTCCTCCTCCTACAATGAGCAGTTCTTC. This encodes CASSQDSSSYNEQFF.

This clonotype was picked up a small number of times. The chain uses TRBV9 and TRBJ2-1; 9 nucleotides agree with TRBD2. Germline V CDR1 and CDR2: SGDLS, YYNGEE. The CDR3 spans 15 residues. V shed 3 bases, J shed 3 bases, and the junction held 4 bases outside the gene matches. DNA of the CDR3: TGTGCCAGCAGCGGACTTAGCGGGGGCTACAATGAGCAGTTCTTC. Encoded protein: CASSGLSGGYNEQFF.

At least ten counts were recorded for this clonotype. The chain is built from TRBV4-1 and TRBJ1-1; maybe TRBD1 (6 bases). The V end was cut by 2 bases, the J end by 9 bases, with 19 bases between. Germline V lookup: CDR1 MGHRA, CDR2 YSYEKL. This CDR3 has 15 residues. The CDR3 here is CASSQTGTLGKQAFF. The DNA of the CDR3 is TGCGCCAGCAGCCAAACCGGGACACTTGGGAAACAAGCTTTCTTT.